The rows below give T cell receptor beta chains drawn from one sample of a study of T cell responses to AZD1222 COVID-19 vaccine. Method: immunoSEQ multiplex PCR; TCRdb's copy keeps in-frame clones and lacks some. The sample holds more than 70,000 clones, 88% seen once. Sequences were derived from peripheral blood, sampled on day 0 of MenACWY control vaccination. These receptors all stem from an adult in good health. The CDR3 runs from the conserved cysteine through the conserved F or W. A D gene is named only where the DNA matches it firmly. Clone size appears in some rows only: once, few, many, or a class for an expanded clone.

CDR3nt	CDR3aa	j_gene	d_gene	v_gene	abundance
TGCGCCAGCAGCTTGGACCCCCCATATGGCTACACCTTC	CASSLDPPYGYTF	TRBJ1-2	-	TRBV5-1	-
TGTGCCAGCAGCTCCTCGGCGGGGGTCGACAATGAGCAGTTCTTC	CASSSSAGVDNEQFF	TRBJ2-1	TRBD2	TRBV7-9	-
TGTGCCAGCAGCTACTCGAACCAGGGGAACAATGAGCAGTTCTTC	CASSYSNQGNNEQFF	TRBJ2-1	-	TRBV6-2/TRBV6-3	-
TGTGCCAGCAGTTTTGGGAGGGAGGTTGAAAAACTGTTTTTT	CASSFGREVEKLFF	TRBJ1-4	-	TRBV28	once
TGTGCCTGGAGTGTAAGGACAGGGCGAGGCTACACCTTC	CAWSVRTGRGYTF	TRBJ1-2	TRBD1	TRBV30	-
TGTGCCAGCAGTTACTCGAGCGGCAGAGACACTGAAGCTTTCTTT	CASSYSSGRDTEAFF	TRBJ1-1	-	TRBV6-6	-
TGCGCCAGCACGCTCGGACAGGGGGCGCAGGAGCAGTACTTC	CASTLGQGAQEQYF	TRBJ2-7	TRBD1	TRBV5-1	-
TGTGCCAGCAGCTTAGCGCGGGGTCAGCCCCAGCATTTT	CASSLARGQPQHF	TRBJ1-5	-	TRBV11-1	-
TGTGCCAGCAGCTTAAAAGCGGGGGGGCTGAATGAGCAGTTCTTC	CASSLKAGGLNEQFF	TRBJ2-1	TRBD2	TRBV7-2	-
TGTGCCAGCTCACCAGGCGTTGGTGAAAAACTGTTTTTT	CASSPGVGEKLFF	TRBJ1-4	-	TRBV18	once
TGCGCCAGCAGCCAAGAGTCAGGGATAAATTCACCCCTCCACTTT	CASSQESGINSPLHF	TRBJ1-6	-	TRBV4-1	-
TGTGCCAGCAGGGGGACCGGGACAGGGTCCGACTATGGCTACACCTTC	CASRGTGTGSDYGYTF	TRBJ1-2	TRBD1	TRBV5-6	-
TGTGCCAGCAGCTTAGGGCAGGGTGCCAATTCACCCCTCCACTTT	CASSLGQGANSPLHF	TRBJ1-6	-	TRBV7-2	-
TGTGCCAGCAGCGCACTTCCCCCTAGCGGGGGGGCAAATGAGCAGTTCTTC	CASSALPPSGGANEQFF	TRBJ2-1	TRBD2	TRBV9	-
TGTGCCAGCACCGACGGAGCCTACGAGCAGTACTTC	CASTDGAYEQYF	TRBJ2-7	-	TRBV6-5	-
TGTGCCAGCAGCTTAGGGCTAGCGGGGGGGGTAGCCAAAAACATTCAGTACTTC	CASSLGLAGGVAKNIQYF	TRBJ2-4	TRBD2	TRBV7-8	-
TGTGCCAGCAGCTCCGGACAGGGCCAAGAAGCTTTCTTT	CASSSGQGQEAFF	TRBJ1-1	TRBD1	TRBV7-9	-
TGTGCCAGCAGCTTAGGTGGCGGGGGGTACAATGAGCAGTTCTTC	CASSLGGGGYNEQFF	TRBJ2-1	TRBD2	TRBV7-9	-
TGTGCCAGTAGTCAGCGAAATGGCAAGGGAACTGAAGCTTTCTTT	CASSQRNGKGTEAFF	TRBJ1-1	-	TRBV19	-
TGCGCCAGCAGCTTGGAAGGGAGAGGCAATCAGCCCCAGCATTTT	CASSLEGRGNQPQHF	TRBJ1-5	-	TRBV5-1	few
TGTGCCAGCTCCTTGGCGATGGAGCAGTTCTTC	CASSLAMEQFF	TRBJ2-1	-	TRBV7-9	-
TGTGCCAGCAGTTTAGACAGACCTCCGCCCCAGCATTTT	CASSLDRPPPQHF	TRBJ1-5	-	TRBV12-3/TRBV12-4	-
TGCGCCAGCAGCTTACAGGCGATGAACACTGAAGCTTTCTTT	CASSLQAMNTEAFF	TRBJ1-1	-	TRBV4-1	-
TGTGCCACCGCCCGGGAGGGGCTAAGCACTGAAGCTTTCTTT	CATAREGLSTEAFF	TRBJ1-1	-	TRBV3-1/TRBV3-2	-
TGTGCCAGCAGTTTATTTAGCGGGGGGTTCTTTGAGACCCAGTACTTC	CASSLFSGGFFETQYF	TRBJ2-5	TRBD2	TRBV27	once
TGTGCCAGCAGTGACCGGACAGTGGGTAAATCGAGTGTGGCCCAGCATTTT	CASSDRTVGKSSVAQHF	TRBJ1-5	-	TRBV6-4	-
TGTGCCAGCAGCTCCGGGACCGTCAATGTCGGGGGCACTGAAGCTTTCTTT	CASSSGTVNVGGTEAFF	TRBJ1-1	-	TRBV5-5	once
TGTGCCTGCCGTGGGTGGAATTTGTGGAACACTGAAGCTTTCTTT	CACRGWNLWNTEAFF	TRBJ1-1	-	TRBV30	-
TGTGCCAGCAGTTCCAAGCGGGGGAGCACAGATACGCAGTATTTT	CASSSKRGSTDTQYF	TRBJ2-3	TRBD2	TRBV6-5	-
TGCGCCAGCAGCTGGAGCCCCGCCGCGACCTACGAGCAGTACTTC	CASSWSPAATYEQYF	TRBJ2-7	-	TRBV5-1	-
TGTGCCAGCAGCACCCTAACCGGGCAGGGGGCCGAGACCCAGTACTTC	CASSTLTGQGAETQYF	TRBJ2-5	TRBD1	TRBV7-9	-
TGTGCCACGAAACATTGGGACACCGTCACAGATACGCAGTATTTT	CATKHWDTVTDTQYF	TRBJ2-3	-	TRBV2	-
TGTGCCAGCTCACCTGTTAATGTTCGGACAGCCGCTTCCTACGAGCAGTACTTC	CASSPVNVRTAASYEQYF	TRBJ2-7	-	TRBV18	few
TGTGCCAGCACTGCGAAGGAGGGGCCGGGCACCTTC	CASTAKEGPGTF	TRBJ1-2	-	TRBV28	-
TGTGCCAGCAGCCAGGGGGACAGGACTTATGGCTACACCTTC	CASSQGDRTYGYTF	TRBJ1-2	TRBD1	TRBV5-4	-
TGTGCCAGCAGTGAAGCGCCTCCCCCGGGTGAAAAACTGTTTTTT	CASSEAPPPGEKLFF	TRBJ1-4	-	TRBV6-1	-
TGCGCCAGCAGCCAAGATAGACTAGCGGGGGCCCGCGAGCAGTACTTC	CASSQDRLAGAREQYF	TRBJ2-7	TRBD2	TRBV4-3	once
TGTGCCAGTAGTATTACAGGGAGGGGCGAGCAGTACTTC	CASSITGRGEQYF	TRBJ2-7	-	TRBV19	-
TGCGCCAGCAGCCCAGACAAGGGACTCATGAACACTGAAGCTTTCTTT	CASSPDKGLMNTEAFF	TRBJ1-1	-	TRBV5-1	-
TGTGCCAGCAGTTTAAATCGACTAGCGGGGGGGAGCTCCTACAATGAGCAGTTCTTC	CASSLNRLAGGSSYNEQFF	TRBJ2-1	TRBD2	TRBV27	once
TGTGCCAGCAGCTTAGCGCGGGTTGCGGGCTATGGCTACACCTTC	CASSLARVAGYGYTF	TRBJ1-2	-	TRBV7-8	-
TGTGCCAGTAAGAAACAGGGGGCCTACAATCAGCCCCAGCATTTT	CASKKQGAYNQPQHF	TRBJ1-5	TRBD1	TRBV19	-
TGTGCCAGCAGTTCAGGGATAAGGATGAAGGCTAATGAAAAACTATTTTTT	CASSSGIRMKANEKLFF	TRBJ1-4	-	TRBV7-8	-
TGTGCCAGCAGCCTCTGGACAGGTCCCTTGAACACTGAAGCTTTCTTT	CASSLWTGPLNTEAFF	TRBJ1-1	TRBD1	TRBV7-6	-
TGTGCCAGCAGCCCTACACCAGGGACAGTTCATGGCTACACCTTC	CASSPTPGTVHGYTF	TRBJ1-2	TRBD1	TRBV3-1/TRBV3-2	few
TGTGCCAGCAGCTTAGGGCTAGCGGGGGTGCAAGAGACCCAGTACTTC	CASSLGLAGVQETQYF	TRBJ2-5	TRBD2	TRBV7-2	once
TGTGCCTGGAGCGTACCGCGGGCCGGGGAGCTGTTTTTT	CAWSVPRAGELFF	TRBJ2-2	-	TRBV30	once
TGTGCCAGCAGCTGGCCGGGACAGGGTAACGAGCAGTACTTC	CASSWPGQGNEQYF	TRBJ2-7	TRBD1	TRBV11-3	-
TGTGCCAGCAGCTTATCACAGGGCATACACTCTGGAAACACCATATATTTT	CASSLSQGIHSGNTIYF	TRBJ1-3	-	TRBV7-6	once
TGTGCCAGCAAAGAGGTAGCCAAAAACATTCAGTACTTC	CASKEVAKNIQYF	TRBJ2-4	-	TRBV28	-
TGTGCCAGCAGTTATGAAGCGAATACTGAAGCTTTCTTT	CASSYEANTEAFF	TRBJ1-1	-	TRBV7-9	-